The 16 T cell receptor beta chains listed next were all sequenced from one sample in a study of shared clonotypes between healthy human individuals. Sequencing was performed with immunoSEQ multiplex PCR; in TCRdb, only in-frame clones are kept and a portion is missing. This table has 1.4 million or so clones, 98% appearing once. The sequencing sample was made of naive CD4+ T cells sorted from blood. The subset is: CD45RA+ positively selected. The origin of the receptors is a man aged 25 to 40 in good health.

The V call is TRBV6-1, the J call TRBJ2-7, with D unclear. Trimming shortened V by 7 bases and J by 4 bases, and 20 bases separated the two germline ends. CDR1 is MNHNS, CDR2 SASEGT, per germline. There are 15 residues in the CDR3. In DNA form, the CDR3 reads TGTGCCAGCACCTTGGAGATGGCAGTCTCTTACGAGCAGTACTTC. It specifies CASTLEMAVSYEQYF.

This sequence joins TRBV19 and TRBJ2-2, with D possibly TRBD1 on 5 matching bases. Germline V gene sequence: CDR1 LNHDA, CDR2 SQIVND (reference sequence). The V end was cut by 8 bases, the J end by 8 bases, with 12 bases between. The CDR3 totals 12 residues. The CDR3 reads CASGIRGGELFF. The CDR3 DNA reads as TGTGCCAGTGGAATTAGGGGAGGGGAGCTGTTTTTT.

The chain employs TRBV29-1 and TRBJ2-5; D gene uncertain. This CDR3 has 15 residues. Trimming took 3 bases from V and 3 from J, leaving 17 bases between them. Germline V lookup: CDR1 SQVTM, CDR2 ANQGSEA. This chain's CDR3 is CSVEGRLSIEETQYF. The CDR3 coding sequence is TGCAGCGTTGAGGGCAGGCTATCGATCGAAGAGACCCAGTACTTC.

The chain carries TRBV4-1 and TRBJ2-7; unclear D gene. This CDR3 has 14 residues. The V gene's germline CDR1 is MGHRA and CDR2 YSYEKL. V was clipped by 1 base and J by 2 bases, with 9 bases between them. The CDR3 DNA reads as TGCGCCAGCAGCCAAGTGGGCAGCACCTACGAGCAGTACTTC. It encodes CASSQVGSTYEQYF.

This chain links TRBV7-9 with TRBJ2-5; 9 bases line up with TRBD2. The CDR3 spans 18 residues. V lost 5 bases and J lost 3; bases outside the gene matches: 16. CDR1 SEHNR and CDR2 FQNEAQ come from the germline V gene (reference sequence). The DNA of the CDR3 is TGTGCCAGCAGCCCAGTTGTGCTCGCGGGAGGGAGAGAAGAGACCCAGTACTTC. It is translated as CASSPVVLAGGREETQYF.

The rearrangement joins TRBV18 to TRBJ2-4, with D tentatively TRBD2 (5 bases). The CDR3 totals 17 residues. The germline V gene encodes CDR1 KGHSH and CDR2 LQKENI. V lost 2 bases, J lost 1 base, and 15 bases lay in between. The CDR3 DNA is TGTGCCAGCTCACCATCAGTAGCGAGAAGTGCCAAAAACATTCAGTACTTC. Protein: CASSPSVARSAKNIQYF. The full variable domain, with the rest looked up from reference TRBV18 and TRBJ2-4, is NAGVMQNPRHLVRRRGQEARLRCSPMKGHSHVYWYRQLPEEGLKFMVYLQKENIIDESGMPKERFSAEFPKEGPSILRIQQVVRGDSAAYFCASSPSVARSAKNIQYFGAGTRLSVL.

As DNA, the CDR3 is TGCGCCAGCAGCCCCTCCTACGGATCGTACAATGAGCAGTTCTTC. Its protein product is CASSPSYGSYNEQFF. The chain has TRBV4-3 and TRBJ2-1, with D unclear. Per the germline V gene, CDR1 is LGHNA and CDR2 is YSLEER. Trimming left V 4 bases short and J 4 bases short, with 14 bases between. The CDR3 is made up of 15 amino acids.

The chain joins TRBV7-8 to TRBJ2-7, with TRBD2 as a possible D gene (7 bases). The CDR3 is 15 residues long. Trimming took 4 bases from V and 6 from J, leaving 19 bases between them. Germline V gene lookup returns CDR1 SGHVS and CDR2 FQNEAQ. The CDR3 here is CASSWRGSGGSEQYF. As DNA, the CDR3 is TGTGCCAGCAGCTGGAGGGGTTCGGGGGGCTCCGAGCAGTACTTC.

CDR3 loop: CASSIVRTSGSSGANVLTF. The CDR3 DNA is TGTGCCAGTAGTATCGTTCGGACTAGCGGGAGCTCTGGGGCCAACGTCCTGACTTTC. This chain joins TRBV19 and TRBJ2-6; TRBD2 matches at 13 bases. CDR1 and CDR2 from the germline V gene are LNHDA and SQIVND (reference sequence). The V gene end was trimmed by 3 bases and the J gene end by 0 bases; junction bases not matched to a gene: 5. The CDR3 is 19 amino acids.

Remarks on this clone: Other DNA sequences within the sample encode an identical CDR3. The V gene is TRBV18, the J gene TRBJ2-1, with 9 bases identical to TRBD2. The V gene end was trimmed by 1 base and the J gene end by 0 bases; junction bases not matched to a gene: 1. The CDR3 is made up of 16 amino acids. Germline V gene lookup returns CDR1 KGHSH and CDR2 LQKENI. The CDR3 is CASSPLAGASYNEQFF. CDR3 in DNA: TGTGCCAGCTCACCACTAGCGGGAGCCTCCTACAATGAGCAGTTCTTC.

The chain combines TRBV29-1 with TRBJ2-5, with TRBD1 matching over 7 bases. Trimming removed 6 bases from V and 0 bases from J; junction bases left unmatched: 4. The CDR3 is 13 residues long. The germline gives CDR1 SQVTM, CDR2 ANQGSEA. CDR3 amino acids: CSVAGTDQETQYF. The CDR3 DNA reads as TGCAGCGTGGCCGGGACAGACCAAGAGACCCAGTACTTC.

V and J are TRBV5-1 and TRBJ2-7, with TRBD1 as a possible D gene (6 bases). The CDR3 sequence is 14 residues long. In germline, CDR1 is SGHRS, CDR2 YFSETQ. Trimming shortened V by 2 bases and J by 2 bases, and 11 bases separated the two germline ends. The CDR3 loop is CASSFRDITYEQYF. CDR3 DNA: TGCGCCAGCAGCTTCCGGGACATAACCTACGAGCAGTACTTC.

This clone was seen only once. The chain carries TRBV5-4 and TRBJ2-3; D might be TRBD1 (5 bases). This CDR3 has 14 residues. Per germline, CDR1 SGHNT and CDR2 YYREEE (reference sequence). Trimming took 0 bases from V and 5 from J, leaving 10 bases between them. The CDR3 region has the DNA TGTGCCAGCAGCTTGGTGCAGGGTAAAGATACGCAGTATTTT. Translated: CASSLVQGKDTQYF.

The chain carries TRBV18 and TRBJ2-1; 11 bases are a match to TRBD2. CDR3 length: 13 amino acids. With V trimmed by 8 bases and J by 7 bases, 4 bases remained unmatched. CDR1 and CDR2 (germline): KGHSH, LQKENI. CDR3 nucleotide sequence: TGTGCCAGCACACTAGCGGGAGCTAATGAGCAGTTCTTC. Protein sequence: CASTLAGANEQFF.

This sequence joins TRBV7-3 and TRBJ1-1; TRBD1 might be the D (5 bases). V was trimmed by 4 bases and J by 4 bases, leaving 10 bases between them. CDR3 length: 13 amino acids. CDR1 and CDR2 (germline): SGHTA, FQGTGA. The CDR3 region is CASSSRTTTEAFF. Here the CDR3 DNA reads TGTGCCAGCAGCTCTAGGACAACCACTGAAGCTTTCTTT.

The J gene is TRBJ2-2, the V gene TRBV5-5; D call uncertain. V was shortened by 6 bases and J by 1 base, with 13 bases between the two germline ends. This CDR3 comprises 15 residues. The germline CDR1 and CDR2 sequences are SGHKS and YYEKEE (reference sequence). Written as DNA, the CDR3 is TGTGCCAGCACCGTAGGGTTTGTGAACACCGGGGAGCTGTTTTTT. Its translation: CASTVGFVNTGELFF.